The entry that follows covers one T cell receptor (beta chain) sequence. What antigen it recognizes has not been identified. It has no much larger one-base neighbor in the sample; base qualities were not kept. One collaborating source in Seattle enrolled patients while the patients were actively infected and followed the patients over time throughout the course of disease. Each collaborating institution followed its own protocols to collect whole blood in K2EDTA tubes. Collaborator samples were shipped for TCRbeta analysis as frozen whole blood, isolated PBMCs, or DNA extracted from either sample type. This specimen belongs to a study of blood T cell repertoires in COVID-19 (dated by TCRdb to between 2020 and 2021). Broadly, across the study: The collaborator samples originated in the United States, Italy and Spain and spanned the acute and convalescent phases of COVID-19. The samples were drawn from the first 160 participants of the ongoing ImmuneRACE study and from 950 to 1,500 subjects provided by 6 global collaborators. The repertoires were released in a freely available public database intended as a resource for research on the immune response to SARS-CoV-2. Deeply sampled blood TCRbeta repertoires from subjects exposed to, actively infected with, or recovered from COVID-19 were included in the dataset. Nearly every sample came with metadata listing a de-identified subject ID, COVID-19 status, age in years and sex. The prospective study material was composed of cDNA or gDNA derived from T cells, B-cell-depleted T cells, or PBMCs. Where available, HLA class I and class II types were obtained from metadata supplied by the sample provider rather than from assay-based typing. What the work shows at the level of the full study, not this receptor alone: How much clinical and demographic metadata was included differed by source and by participant, and the metadata was provided uncurated.

TCRbeta CDR3 regions were amplified from genomic DNA using the immunoSEQ Assay, a bias-controlled multiplex PCR. The published analysis was carried out like this. Nucleated cell counts per sample were estimated from amplification of reference gene primers within the assay. Sequence reads were collapsed and filtered to measure the absolute abundance of every unique TCRbeta CDR3 rearrangement. For each sample, productive Simpson clonality was calculated as the square root of Simpson's diversity index over productive rearrangements. Drawn from immuneACCESS, this table holds only the in-frame rearrangements with V and J called that TCRdb kept. Clones are partly lost; checked studies trace under half to an unresolved V gene and leave the rest unexplained. V and J calls and clone size are as listed in that table; D and trimming were resolved from the DNA. The sample profile shows around 230,000 clones; 65% to 90% of them were found once. The ten largest make up roughly 5% of the sample.

Counted from cysteine to phenylalanine, this CDR3 has 15 amino acids. Of the read, only the CDR3 DNA is kept; its 45 bases are in frame from base 1. The germline V gene (reference sequence) sets CDR1 to SGHKS and CDR2 to YYEKEE. From V the trimming removes 1 base and from J it removes 4 bases, while the gene matches leave 5 bases of the junction unaccounted for. The sequenced material came from peripheral blood. The receptor was derived from a man in his fifties or sixties with COVID-19, enrolled during active disease. This sequence uses TRBV5-5 and TRBJ1-1, and 9 bases in between align with TRBD1. CDR3 protein: CASSLSGQGSTEAFF. The DNA sequence is TGTGCCAGCAGCTTGTCGGGACAGGGTAGCACTGAAGCTTTCTTT.